Sequencing of this T cell receptor (beta chain) was carried out in a study of blood T cells in healthy people across ages. General observations from the study: Changes in expanded clonotypes were possibly confounded, as the CMV status of donors was unknown. Comparison with aged donors showed that long-lived donors had more naive CD4+ cells and higher diversity.

A second PCR, run for roughly 7 to 12 cycles, used a sample-barcoded 5' primer plus a J-beta primer mix. TCRdb called the 5' RACE reads again in MiXCR, with one record for every CDR3 protein. The sample has around 650,000 distinct CDR3 sequences, roughly 32% seen once. Each donor had approximately 10 milliliters of peripheral blood drawn. The CDR3 consists of 13 residues. Germline CDR1 and CDR2: ENHRY and SYGVKD. V lost 11 bases and J lost 0, with 13 bases in between. A remark on this clonotype: Its antigen remains unidentified.

Sequenced input: blood. This TCR derives from an elderly woman in good health. V is TRBV10-3 and J is TRBJ1-1; D remains ambiguous. The CDR3 protein is CASGEVMNTEAFF. The DNA of the CDR3 is TGTGCCTCCGGGGAGGTCATGAACACTGAAGCTTTCTTT.